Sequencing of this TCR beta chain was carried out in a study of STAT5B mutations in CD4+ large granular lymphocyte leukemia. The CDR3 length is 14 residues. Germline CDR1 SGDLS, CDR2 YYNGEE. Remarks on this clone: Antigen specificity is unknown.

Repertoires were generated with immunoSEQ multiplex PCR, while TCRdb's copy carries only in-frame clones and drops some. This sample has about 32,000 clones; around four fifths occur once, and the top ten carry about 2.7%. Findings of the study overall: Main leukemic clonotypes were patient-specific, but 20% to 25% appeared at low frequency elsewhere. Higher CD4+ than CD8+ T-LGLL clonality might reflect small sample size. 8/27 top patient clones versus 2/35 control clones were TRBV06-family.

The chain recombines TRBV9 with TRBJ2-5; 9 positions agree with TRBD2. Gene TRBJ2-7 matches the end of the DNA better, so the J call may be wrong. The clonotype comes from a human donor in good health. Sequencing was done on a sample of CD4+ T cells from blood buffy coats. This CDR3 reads CASSVRTSDDEQYF. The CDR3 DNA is TGTGCCAGCAGCGTACGGACTAGCGATGACGAGCAGTACTTC.